The T cell receptor (beta chain) described here comes from a study of CD8 T cell repertoires and HIV-1 epitope variants (dated by TCRdb to about 2020). Background on the whole study: In separate culture wells, T cells were stimulated with each of twenty-five peptides that represented autologous and known Gag and Nef epitope variants. A total of around 83 T cell cultures were run, with each culture condition performed in triplicate except for one peptide, which was performed in duplicate. For roughly 10 days the cultures were kept in IMDM with gentamicin, and on days 3 and 7 half of the media was changed with IL-2, IL-7 and IL-15 added. Control conditions included a CMV, EBV and flu peptide pool, the Ebola AY9 epitope as negative control, and a no-peptide well. An aliquot of 1M T cells was set aside as an uncultured baseline condition, separate from the approximately 80 T cell cultures. T cells were enriched using the EasySep Human T Cell Enrichment Kit and then co-cultured with an equal number of autologous T cell-negative cells acting as antigen-presenting cells. Tested epitopes included three Gag epitope families and Nef HW9 and YT9. General conclusions and limits of the study: Some ten antigen-specific TCR beta clonotypes were identified, of which more than five appeared to be cross-reactive for autologous or known escape epitope variants. The assay identified only TCR beta chains and indicated proliferation in response to antigen, without indicating T cell function or cytokine profile. Roughly 5 clonotypes recognized the Nef KF9 family and one the HW9 family, with no responses to the TAALDMSHF plasma variant.

Concerning this clone itself: Its cognate antigen has yet to be identified. Qualities for individual bases were not recorded, and no much larger clone is one base off.

The immunoSEQ platform was used to sequence TCR beta CDR3 regions at survey depth. The QIAamp DNA micro kit was used to extract genomic DNA from every cultured and uncultured CD8+ T cell population. From the authors' description of their analysis: Samples with fewer than 5,000 productive reads were excluded, resulting in the removal of about 7% of the roughly 75 HIV peptide-stimulated cultures. A MANAFEST web app trimmed sequences to CDR3 and removed nonproductive sequences, CDR3s under 5 amino acids, and those not starting C or ending F/W. To count as antigen-specific, a clonotype had to be expanded in at least 2 of 3 replicates compared with the no-peptide control at FDR 0.01, and only within one epitope family. In addition, a specific clonotype needed a frequency at least fivefold higher than in wells stimulated with peptides from other epitope families. The table was pulled from immuneACCESS by TCRdb, which kept in-frame rearrangements only. Such tables lose some clones; where checked, under half of the loss comes from unresolved V genes, and the rest has no known cause. D and trimming come from the DNA, and the V and J calls and clone size come from that table. This sample is represented by some 4,000 clones; roughly three fifths of them were singletons. About 40% of the sample rests with the top ten.

CDR1 is given as SGDLS and CDR2 as YYNGEE, both from the germline V gene. Taken from cysteine to phenylalanine, the CDR3 has 15 residues. Solely the CDR3 DNA is kept, with 45 bases framed from the first base. Trimming removed 0 bases from V and 5 bases from J; the gene matches leave 5 bases unexplained. The EasySep Human CD8+ T Cell Enrichment Kit was used on day 10 to isolate CD8+ T cells from every culture. This sequence was found in a male donor with HIV. The sample taken for sequencing was cultured CD8+ T cells derived from PBMCs. The chain is made from TRBV9 and TRBJ2-5; a stretch of 9 junction bases matches TRBD2. The CDR3 in this case is CASSVASSGGETQYF. The nucleotide sequence reads TGTGCCAGCAGCGTAGCTTCGAGCGGGGGGGAGACCCAGTACTTC.